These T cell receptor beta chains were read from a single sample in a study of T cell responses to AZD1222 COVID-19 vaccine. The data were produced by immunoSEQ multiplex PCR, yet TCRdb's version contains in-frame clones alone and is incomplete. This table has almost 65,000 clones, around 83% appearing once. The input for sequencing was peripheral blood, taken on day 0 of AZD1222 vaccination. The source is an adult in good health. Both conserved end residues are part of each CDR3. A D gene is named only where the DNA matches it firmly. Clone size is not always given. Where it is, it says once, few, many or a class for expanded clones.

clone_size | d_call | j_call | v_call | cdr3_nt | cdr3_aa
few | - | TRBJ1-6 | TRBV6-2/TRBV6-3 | TGTGCCAGCAGTTACTTTCAAGAGGGTTCACCCCTCCACTTT | CASSYFQEGSPLHF
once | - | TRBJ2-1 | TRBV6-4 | TGTGCCAGCAGTGACTCGGCTGTCGGGGGTTTCAATGAGCAGTTCTTC | CASSDSAVGGFNEQFF
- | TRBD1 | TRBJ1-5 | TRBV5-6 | TGTGCCAGCAGTACGGGACAGCGGAAAAATCAGCCCCAGCATTTT | CASSTGQRKNQPQHF
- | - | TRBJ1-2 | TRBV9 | TGTGCCAGCAGCGTCGAGGATAGCTATGGCTACACCTTC | CASSVEDSYGYTF
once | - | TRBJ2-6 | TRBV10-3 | TGTGCCATCAGTGAGGCGGGTACATCTGGGGCCAACGTCCTGACTTTC | CAISEAGTSGANVLTF
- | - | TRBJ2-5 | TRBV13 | TGTGCCAGCAGCCTAACATGGGATCTGACTGGAGAGACCCAGTACTTC | CASSLTWDLTGETQYF
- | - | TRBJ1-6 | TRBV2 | TGTGCCAGCAGTGAACAGGGCAGGACACCCCTCCACTTT | CASSEQGRTPLHF
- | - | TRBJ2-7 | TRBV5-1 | TGCGCCAGCAGCTTGGCCACATCGCGCAGGGGCTACGAGCAGTACTTC | CASSLATSRRGYEQYF
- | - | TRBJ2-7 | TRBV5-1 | TGCGCCAGCAGCCTGGGACTGATCTCCAGCTCCTACGAGCAGTACTTC | CASSLGLISSSYEQYF
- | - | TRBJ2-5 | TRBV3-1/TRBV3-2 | TGTGCCAGCTTAGGAGGGGGAGGGGAGACCCAGTACTTC | CASLGGGGETQYF
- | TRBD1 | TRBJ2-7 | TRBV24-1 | TGTGCCACCAGTGACTCGGGACAGGGGTTCGACGAGCAGTACTTC | CATSDSGQGFDEQYF
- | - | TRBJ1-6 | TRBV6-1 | TGTGCCAGCAGTGAACGGGTTCCGGATAATTCACCCCTCCACTTT | CASSERVPDNSPLHF
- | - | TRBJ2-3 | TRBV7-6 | TGTGCCAGCAGCTTAATTGGGAAAGGGTTCACAGATACGCAGTATTTT | CASSLIGKGFTDTQYF
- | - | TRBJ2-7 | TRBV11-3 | TGTGCCAGCAGCTTAGACCCAACTAGTCCCGAGCAGTACTTC | CASSLDPTSPEQYF
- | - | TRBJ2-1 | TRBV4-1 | TGCGCCAGCAGCCATTCTCCACCGGGTTCGAGCTCCTACAATGAGCAGTTCTTC | CASSHSPPGSSSYNEQFF
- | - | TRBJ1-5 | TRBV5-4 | TGTGCCAGCAGCCACGACAGAAATAATCAGCCCCAGCATTTT | CASSHDRNNQPQHF
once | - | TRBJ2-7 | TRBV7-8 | TGTGCCAGCAGCTTAAGCCCCGGCTTCTACGAGCAGTACTTC | CASSLSPGFYEQYF
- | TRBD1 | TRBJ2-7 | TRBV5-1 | TGCGCCAGCAGCTTGGTAACAGGGGGGTCGCACGAGCAGTACTTC | CASSLVTGGSHEQYF
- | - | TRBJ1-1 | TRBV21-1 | TGTGCCAGCAGCAAAAACGGGCCAGGGGGAATAATGAACACTGAAGCTTTCTTT | CASSKNGPGGIMNTEAFF
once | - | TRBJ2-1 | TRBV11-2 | TGTGCCAGCAGCTTTGTCGACAGTCGAAATGAGCAGTTCTTC | CASSFVDSRNEQFF
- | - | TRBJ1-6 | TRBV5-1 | TGCGCCAGCAGCTTGGTGTCAGCCAATTCACCCCTCCACTTT | CASSLVSANSPLHF
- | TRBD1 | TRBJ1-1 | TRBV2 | TGTGCCAGCGGACAGGGGTGGAACACTGAAGCTTTCTTT | CASGQGWNTEAFF
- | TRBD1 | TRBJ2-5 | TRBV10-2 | TGCGCCAGCAGTGAGGGACAGGGGGCGCGAGAGACCCAGTACTTC | CASSEGQGARETQYF
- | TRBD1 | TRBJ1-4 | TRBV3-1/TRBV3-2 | TGTGCCAGCAGCCTCGCGGGACAGGGGAATGAAAAACTGTTTTTT | CASSLAGQGNEKLFF
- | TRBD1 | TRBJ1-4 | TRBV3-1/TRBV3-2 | TGTGCCAGCAGCCGCCCGGACAGGGGTGAAAAACTGTTTTTT | CASSRPDRGEKLFF
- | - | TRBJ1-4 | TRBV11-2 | TGTGCCAGCAGCACTCTGACAGGCCGTAATGAAAAACTGTTTTTT | CASSTLTGRNEKLFF
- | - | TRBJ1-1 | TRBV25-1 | TGTGCCAGCAGGAGGGGGGGGAACACTGAAGCTTTCTTT | CASRRGGNTEAFF
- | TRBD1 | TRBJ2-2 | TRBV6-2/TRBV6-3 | TGTGCCAGCAGTTACCGTTGGGGGACAGGCACCGGGGAGCTGTTTTTT | CASSYRWGTGTGELFF
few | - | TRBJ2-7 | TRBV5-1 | TGCGCCAGCAGCTTGGGGGACACCCAACCCTACGAGCAGTACTTC | CASSLGDTQPYEQYF